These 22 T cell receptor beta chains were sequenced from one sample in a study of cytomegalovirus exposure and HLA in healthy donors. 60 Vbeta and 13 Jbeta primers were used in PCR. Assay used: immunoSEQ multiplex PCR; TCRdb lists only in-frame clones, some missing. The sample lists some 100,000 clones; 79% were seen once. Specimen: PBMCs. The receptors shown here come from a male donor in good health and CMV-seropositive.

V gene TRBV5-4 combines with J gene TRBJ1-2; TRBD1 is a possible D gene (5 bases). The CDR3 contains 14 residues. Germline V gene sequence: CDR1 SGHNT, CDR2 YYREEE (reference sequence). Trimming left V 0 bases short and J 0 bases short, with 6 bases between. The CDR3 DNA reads TGTGCCAGCAGCTTGGGGGGCGCTAACTATGGCTACACCTTC. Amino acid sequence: CASSLGGANYGYTF.

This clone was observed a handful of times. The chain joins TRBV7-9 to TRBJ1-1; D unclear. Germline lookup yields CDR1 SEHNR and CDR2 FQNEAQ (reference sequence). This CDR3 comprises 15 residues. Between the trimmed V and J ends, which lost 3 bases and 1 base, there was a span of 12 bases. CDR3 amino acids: CASSFPLQANTEAFF. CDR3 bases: TGTGCCAGCAGCTTCCCGTTGCAGGCGAACACTGAAGCTTTCTTT.

This CDR3 is CASSSGPAGYTF. The CDR3 DNA sequence: TGTGCCAGCAGCTCAGGCCCAGCCGGCTACACCTTC. The chain recombines TRBV7-6 with TRBJ1-2; D is unresolved. Germline CDR1 SGHVS, CDR2 FNYEAQ. Trimming left V 4 bases short and J 8 bases short, with 11 bases between. This CDR3 is 12 amino acids long.

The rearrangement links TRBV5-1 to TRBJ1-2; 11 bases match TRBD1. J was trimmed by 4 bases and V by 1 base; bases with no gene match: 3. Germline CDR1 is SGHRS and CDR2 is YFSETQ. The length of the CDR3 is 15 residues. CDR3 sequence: CASSLTGTGGYGYTF. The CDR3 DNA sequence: TGCGCCAGCAGCTTGACTGGGACAGGGGGCTATGGCTACACCTTC.

Written as DNA, the CDR3 is TGCGCCAGCAGATGGGGCGGCGGATTCTCTGAAGCTTTCTTT. Protein product: CASRWGGGFSEAFF. The chain has TRBV4-1 and TRBJ1-1, with a tentative D call TRBD1 (5 bases). V was trimmed by 6 bases and J by 6 bases, leaving 17 bases between them. There are 14 residues in the CDR3. Germline values: CDR1 MGHRA, CDR2 YSYEKL.

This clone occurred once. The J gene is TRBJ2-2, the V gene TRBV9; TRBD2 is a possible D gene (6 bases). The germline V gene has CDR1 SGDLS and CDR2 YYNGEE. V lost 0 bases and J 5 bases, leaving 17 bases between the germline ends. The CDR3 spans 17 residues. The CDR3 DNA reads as TGTGCCAGCAGCGTAGGAGGTTCCGTGGGGGGAACCGGGGAGCTGTTTTTT. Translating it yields CASSVGGSVGGTGELFF.

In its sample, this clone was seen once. CDR3 in amino acids: CASSSQGKNTEAFF. The CDR3 DNA reads TGTGCCAGCAGTTCCCAGGGGAAGAACACTGAAGCTTTCTTT. The rearrangement links TRBV6-5 to TRBJ1-1; a weak D match, TRBD1 (6 bases). V dropped 4 bases and J dropped 1 base, with 10 bases sitting between them. Germline V gene lookup returns CDR1 MNHEY and CDR2 SVGAGI. There are 14 residues in the CDR3.

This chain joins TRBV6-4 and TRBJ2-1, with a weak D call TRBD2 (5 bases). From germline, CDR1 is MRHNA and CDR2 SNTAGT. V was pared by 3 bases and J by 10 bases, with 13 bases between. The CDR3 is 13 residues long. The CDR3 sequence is CASSDSGESEQFF. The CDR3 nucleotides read TGTGCCAGCAGTGATTCCGGGGAGTCGGAGCAGTTCTTC.

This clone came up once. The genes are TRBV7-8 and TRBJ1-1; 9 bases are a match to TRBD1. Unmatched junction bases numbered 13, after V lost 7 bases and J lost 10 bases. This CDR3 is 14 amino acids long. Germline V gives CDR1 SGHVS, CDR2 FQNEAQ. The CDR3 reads CASTPPGTGKLAFF. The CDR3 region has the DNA TGTGCCAGCACCCCCCCTGGGACAGGGAAGTTAGCTTTCTTT.

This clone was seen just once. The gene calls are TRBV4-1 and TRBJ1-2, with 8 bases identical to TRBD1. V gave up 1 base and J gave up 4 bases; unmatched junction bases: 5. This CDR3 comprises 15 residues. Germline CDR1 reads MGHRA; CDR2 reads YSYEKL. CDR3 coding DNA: TGCGCCAGCAGCCAAGCAGGGGGCGGTGGCTATGGCTACACCTTC. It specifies CASSQAGGGGYGYTF.

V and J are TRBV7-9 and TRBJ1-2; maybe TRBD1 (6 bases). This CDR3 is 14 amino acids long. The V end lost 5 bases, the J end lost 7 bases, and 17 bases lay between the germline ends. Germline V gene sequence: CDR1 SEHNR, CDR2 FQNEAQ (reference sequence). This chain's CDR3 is CASSEQGPPSGYTF. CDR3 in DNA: TGTGCCAGCAGCGAACAGGGACCTCCCTCTGGCTACACCTTC.

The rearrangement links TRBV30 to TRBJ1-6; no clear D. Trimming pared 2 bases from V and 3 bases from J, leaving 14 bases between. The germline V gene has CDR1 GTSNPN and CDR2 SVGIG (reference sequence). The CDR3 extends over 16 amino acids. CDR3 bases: TGTGCCTGGAGTAGAGTCCGGGAGGGCTATAATTCACCCCTCCACTTT. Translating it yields CAWSRVREGYNSPLHF.

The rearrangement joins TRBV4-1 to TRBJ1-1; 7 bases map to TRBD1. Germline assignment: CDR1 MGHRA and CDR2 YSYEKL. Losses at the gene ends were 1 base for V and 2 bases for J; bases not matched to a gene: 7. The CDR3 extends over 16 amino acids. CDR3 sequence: CASSQAGGVSNTEAFF. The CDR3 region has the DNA TGCGCCAGCAGCCAAGCAGGGGGTGTGAGTAACACTGAAGCTTTCTTT.

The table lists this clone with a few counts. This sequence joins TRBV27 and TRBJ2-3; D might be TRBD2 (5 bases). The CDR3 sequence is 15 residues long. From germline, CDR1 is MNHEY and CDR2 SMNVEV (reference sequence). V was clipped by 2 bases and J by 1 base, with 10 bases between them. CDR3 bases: TGTGCCAGCAGTTTAGAGGGCACCCGCACAGATACGCAGTATTTT. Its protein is CASSLEGTRTDTQYF.

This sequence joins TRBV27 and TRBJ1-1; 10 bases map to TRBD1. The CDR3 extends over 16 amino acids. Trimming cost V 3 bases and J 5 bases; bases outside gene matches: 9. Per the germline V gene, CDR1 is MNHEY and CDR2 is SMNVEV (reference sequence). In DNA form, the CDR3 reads TGTGCCAGCAGTTTTTCTCCGACAGGGGGCGGAACTGAAGCTTTCTTT. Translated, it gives CASSFSPTGGGTEAFF.

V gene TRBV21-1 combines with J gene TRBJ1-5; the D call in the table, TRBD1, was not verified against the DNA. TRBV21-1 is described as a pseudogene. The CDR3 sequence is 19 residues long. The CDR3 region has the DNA TGTGCCAGCAGCCCAAAGGGGGGACAGGGGAAACGGAGCAATCAGCCCCAGCATTTT. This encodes CASSPKGGQGKRSNQPQHF.

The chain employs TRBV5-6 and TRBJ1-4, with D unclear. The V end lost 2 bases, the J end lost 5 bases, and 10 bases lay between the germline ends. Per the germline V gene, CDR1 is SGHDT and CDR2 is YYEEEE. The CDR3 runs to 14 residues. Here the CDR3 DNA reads TGTGCCAGCAGCTTAGAACTTCAAAATGAAAAACTGTTTTTT. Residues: CASSLELQNEKLFF. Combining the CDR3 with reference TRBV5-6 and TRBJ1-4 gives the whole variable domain DAGVTQSPTHLIKTRGQQVTLRCSPKSGHDTVSWYQQALGQGPQFIFQYYEEEERQRGNFPDRFSGHQFPNYSSELNVNALLLGDSALYLCASSLELQNEKLFFGSGTQLSVL.

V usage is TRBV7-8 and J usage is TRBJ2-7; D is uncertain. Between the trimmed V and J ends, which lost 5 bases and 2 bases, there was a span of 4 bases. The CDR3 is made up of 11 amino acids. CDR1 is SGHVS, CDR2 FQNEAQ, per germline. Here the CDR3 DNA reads TGTGCCAGCAGCCTCCCCTACGAGCAGTACTTC. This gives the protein CASSLPYEQYF.

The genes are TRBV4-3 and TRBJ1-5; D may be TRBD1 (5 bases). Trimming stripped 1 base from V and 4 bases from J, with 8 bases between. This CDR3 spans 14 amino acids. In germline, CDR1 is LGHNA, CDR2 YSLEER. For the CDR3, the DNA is TGCGCCAGCAGCCAAGTGGGGGGGAATCAGCCCCAGCATTTT. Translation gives CASSQVGGNQPQHF.

Here the CDR3 DNA reads TGTGCCAGCAGCTTGTCCGGGACTAGCGAAGAGACCCAGTACTTC. It codes for CASSLSGTSEETQYF. This chain uses TRBV5-4 with TRBJ2-5; TRBD2 matches at 10 bases. V shed 1 base and J 3 bases; nucleotides not matched to a gene: 3. The CDR3 is 15 residues long. Germline values: CDR1 SGHNT, CDR2 YYREEE (reference sequence).

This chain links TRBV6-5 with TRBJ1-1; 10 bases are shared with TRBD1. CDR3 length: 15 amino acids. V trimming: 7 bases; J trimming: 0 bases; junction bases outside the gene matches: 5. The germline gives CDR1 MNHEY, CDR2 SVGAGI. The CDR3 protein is CASIKDRGMNTEAFF. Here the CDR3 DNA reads TGTGCCAGCATCAAGGACAGGGGGATGAACACTGAAGCTTTCTTT.

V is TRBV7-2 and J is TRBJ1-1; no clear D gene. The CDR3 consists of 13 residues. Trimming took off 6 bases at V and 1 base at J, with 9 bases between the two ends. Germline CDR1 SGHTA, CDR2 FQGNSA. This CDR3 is CASSLHWNTEAFF. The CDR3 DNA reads TGTGCCAGCAGTTTACACTGGAACACTGAAGCTTTCTTT.